This is a list of T cell receptor beta chains from one sample in a study of blood T cell repertoires in COVID-19. The table came from immunoSEQ multiplex PCR; TCRdb's copy has only in-frame clones and leaves some out. Of fewer than 450,000 clones listed, around 90% were seen once; the top ten hold around 2%. Sequenced sample: PBMCs or T cells enriched from blood (not recorded which). All receptors derive from a woman aged 40 to 50 with acute COVID-19. The CDR3 runs from the conserved cysteine through the conserved F or W. The D gene is left open where the match is weak. Some rows mark clone size as missing; the rest say once, few, many or name a class of expanded clone.

V gene: TRBV4-1; J gene: TRBJ2-3; D gene: .; clone size: .; CDR3 DNA: TGCGCCAGCAGCCACAGGTTAGTTAGCACAGATACGCAGTATTTT; CDR3 protein: CASSHRLVSTDTQYF
V gene: TRBV19; J gene: TRBJ1-1; D gene: TRBD1; clone size: .; CDR3 DNA: TGTGCCAGTAGTCCTCGACAGGGAGGGAACACTGAAGCTTTCTTT; CDR3 protein: CASSPRQGGNTEAFF
V gene: TRBV9; J gene: TRBJ1-5; D gene: TRBD1; clone size: .; CDR3 DNA: TGTGCCAGCAGCGTAGGGACAGGGTCCAATCAGCCCCAGCATTTT; CDR3 protein: CASSVGTGSNQPQHF
V gene: TRBV30; J gene: TRBJ2-5; D gene: .; clone size: .; CDR3 DNA: TGTGCCTGGAGTGTAAGGTCTTCGCAGGCCGGAAGCGAGACCCAGTACTTC; CDR3 protein: CAWSVRSSQAGSETQYF
V gene: TRBV5-4; J gene: TRBJ1-3; D gene: TRBD1; clone size: .; CDR3 DNA: TGTGCCAGCAGATCCGGACAGGGAGGAAACACCATATATTTT; CDR3 protein: CASRSGQGGNTIYF
V gene: TRBV10-3; J gene: TRBJ2-1; D gene: TRBD2; clone size: .; CDR3 DNA: TGTGCCATCAGTGAGTCGCGGCGGGGGGGCAATTACAATGAGCAGTTCTTC; CDR3 protein: CAISESRRGGNYNEQFF
V gene: TRBV29-1; J gene: TRBJ2-5; D gene: .; clone size: .; CDR3 DNA: TGCAGCTCGGTACTTCAAGAGACCCAGTACTTC; CDR3 protein: CSSVLQETQYF
V gene: TRBV19; J gene: TRBJ2-7; D gene: TRBD1; clone size: .; CDR3 DNA: TGTGCCAGTAGTACGGGACAGGGCGGGGAGCAGTACTTC; CDR3 protein: CASSTGQGGEQYF
V gene: TRBV4-2; J gene: TRBJ1-2; D gene: .; clone size: .; CDR3 DNA: TGTGCCAGCAGCCCCGGACGAGGGGGTAGGTGGGGCTACACCTTC; CDR3 protein: CASSPGRGGRWGYTF
V gene: TRBV7-6; J gene: TRBJ1-1; D gene: TRBD1; clone size: .; CDR3 DNA: TGTGCCAGCAGCTTAGGGACAGGTACTGAAGCTTTCTTT; CDR3 protein: CASSLGTGTEAFF
V gene: TRBV6-6; J gene: TRBJ1-6; D gene: TRBD1; clone size: few; CDR3 DNA: TGTGCCAGCAGCCCCCGCCACACGGACAGGCGGAGCTCCTATAATTCACCCCTCCACTTT; CDR3 protein: CASSPRHTDRRSSYNSPLHF
V gene: TRBV5-1; J gene: TRBJ1-1; D gene: .; clone size: .; CDR3 DNA: TGCGCCAGCACTCCAGGATATGGGGCCCAGAACACTGAAGCTTTCTTT; CDR3 protein: CASTPGYGAQNTEAFF
V gene: TRBV7-6; J gene: TRBJ2-6; D gene: .; clone size: .; CDR3 DNA: TGTGCCAGCAGCTTAGTCAGTCTAGTCTCTGGGGCCAACGTCCTGACTTTC; CDR3 protein: CASSLVSLVSGANVLTF
V gene: TRBV5-4; J gene: TRBJ1-1; D gene: .; clone size: .; CDR3 DNA: TGTGCCAGCAGCTTGTTCTCTGAAGCTTTCTTT; CDR3 protein: CASSLFSEAFF
V gene: TRBV29-1; J gene: TRBJ1-1; D gene: .; clone size: .; CDR3 DNA: TGCAGCACCCGACAGATGAACACTGAAGCTTTCTTT; CDR3 protein: CSTRQMNTEAFF
V gene: TRBV6-5; J gene: TRBJ2-2; D gene: TRBD2; clone size: .; CDR3 DNA: TGTGCCAGCAGTTACGGGACTAGCGGGGGAACCGGGGAGCTGTTTTTT; CDR3 protein: CASSYGTSGGTGELFF
V gene: TRBV19; J gene: TRBJ1-2; D gene: TRBD1; clone size: .; CDR3 DNA: TGTGCCAGTGGGCGACAGGGATATGGCTACACCTTC; CDR3 protein: CASGRQGYGYTF
V gene: TRBV30; J gene: TRBJ2-2; D gene: TRBD1; clone size: .; CDR3 DNA: TGTGCCTGGAGTGTCGGGACAGGGGAGCTTGGCACCGGGGAGCTGTTTTTT; CDR3 protein: CAWSVGTGELGTGELFF
V gene: TRBV18; J gene: TRBJ2-2; D gene: TRBD2; clone size: .; CDR3 DNA: TGTGCCAGCTCATCAGGTTGGCGGGGGATCAGTGGGGAGCTGTTTTTT; CDR3 protein: CASSSGWRGISGELFF
V gene: TRBV6-5; J gene: TRBJ1-6; D gene: TRBD1; clone size: .; CDR3 DNA: TGTGCCAGCAGATCTTCCGGGACAGGGCGCTCACCCCTCCACTTT; CDR3 protein: CASRSSGTGRSPLHF
V gene: TRBV30; J gene: TRBJ1-1; D gene: .; clone size: once; CDR3 DNA: TGTGCCTGGAGTAAACAGGGAAGCACTGAAGCTTTCTTT; CDR3 protein: CAWSKQGSTEAFF
V gene: TRBV24-1; J gene: TRBJ2-3; D gene: TRBD2; clone size: once; CDR3 DNA: TGTGCCACCAGTGACCGGGACTACGGGCAGTATTTT; CDR3 protein: CATSDRDYGQYF
V gene: TRBV2; J gene: TRBJ1-2; D gene: TRBD1; clone size: once; CDR3 DNA: TGTGCCAGCAGCCGACAGGGTACCCTAAGCTATGGCTACACCTTC; CDR3 protein: CASSRQGTLSYGYTF